The 23 T cell receptor beta chains presented below share a single source sample, sequenced in a study of blood T cell repertoires in COVID-19. Generated by immunoSEQ multiplex PCR, the TCRdb table keeps only in-frame clones and is missing some. This table holds around 480,000 clones, approximately 90% found once. Sequenced: peripheral blood. Receptor source: a woman in her fifties or sixties with COVID-19, enrolled during active disease.

Points on this clone: Other nucleotide sequences in the sample specify the same CDR3. The gene calls are TRBV5-1 and TRBJ2-7; 10 bases line up with TRBD1. V was pared by 2 bases and J by 2 bases, with 1 base of the junction left unmatched. CDR3 length equals 14 residues. CDR1 and CDR2 from the germline V gene are SGHRS and YFSETQ. CDR3 bases: TGCGCCAGCAGCTTAGGACAGGGGGCCTACGAGCAGTACTTC. Residues: CASSLGQGAYEQYF.

This rearrangement joins TRBV3-1 (or the pseudogene TRBV3-2) to TRBJ2-3; TRBD2 aligns across 11 bases. The CDR3 runs to 16 residues. With 2 bases clipped from V and 6 bases from J, the junction kept 7 bases outside the gene matches. CDR1 and CDR2 (germline): LGHDT, YNNKEL (reference sequence). The CDR3 reads CASSQLAGGSSDTQYF. CDR3 coding DNA: TGTGCCAGCAGCCAACTAGCGGGGGGCTCCTCGGATACGCAGTATTTT.

This clone was detected only once. The V call is TRBV15, the J call TRBJ1-1; unclear D gene. V lost 1 base and J 6 bases, leaving 9 bases between the germline ends. The CDR3 runs to 13 residues. Germline values: CDR1 LNHNV, CDR2 YYDKDF (reference sequence). CDR3 coding DNA: TGTGCCACCAGCAGAGGGAGTTTAGCTGAAGCTTTCTTT. Its translation: CATSRGSLAEAFF.

J is TRBJ2-3 and V is TRBV29-1, with 7 bases identical to TRBD1. The CDR3 is made up of 13 amino acids. The trim removed 6 bases at V and 3 bases at J, leaving 6 bases unmatched. Per germline, CDR1 SQVTM and CDR2 ANQGSEA. In DNA, the CDR3 is TGCAGCGTAGGGGACAGTCGTACAGATACGCAGTATTTT. Protein sequence: CSVGDSRTDTQYF.

V is TRBV12-3 or TRBV12-4 and J is TRBJ1-2; TRBD1 aligns across 11 bases. Trimming took 3 bases from V and 9 from J; bases not matched to a gene: 3. The CDR3 covers 13 residues. The CDR3 DNA is TGTGCCAGCAGTTTCAGGACAGGGGGCCGCTACACCTTC. Protein sequence: CASSFRTGGRYTF.

The chain combines TRBV9 with TRBJ1-5; 7 bases align to TRBD1. Germline V gives CDR1 SGDLS, CDR2 YYNGEE. The CDR3 totals 13 residues. The J segment lost 5 bases and the V segment lost 4 bases, leaving 3 bases of the junction unmatched. CDR3 nucleotides: TGTGCCAGCAGCCCAGGGACAGATCAGCCCCAGCATTTT. Encoded protein: CASSPGTDQPQHF.

DNA of the CDR3: TGCGCCAGCAGCCTTGGACTAGCGGGGCATGAGACCCAGTACTTC. Translating it yields CASSLGLAGHETQYF. The chain is built from TRBV5-1 and TRBJ2-5; TRBD2 matches at 12 bases. The CDR3 extends over 15 amino acids. CDR1 is SGHRS, CDR2 YFSETQ, per germline. Trimming took 4 bases from V and 5 from J; bases not matched to a gene: 6.

This clone was found once. The chain couples TRBV30 to TRBJ2-5; D might be TRBD1 (6 bases). CDR1 is GTSNPN, CDR2 SVGIG, per germline (reference sequence). Trimming removed 6 bases from V and 5 bases from J, with 16 bases in between. The CDR3 has 13 amino acids. The CDR3 sequence is CACPAAGEETQYF. In DNA form, the CDR3 reads TGTGCCTGCCCCGCGGCAGGGGAGGAGACCCAGTACTTC.

The chain recombines TRBV6-6 with TRBJ1-5, with D perhaps TRBD1 (5 bases). V lost 6 bases and J lost 6, with 12 bases in between. This CDR3 comprises 13 residues. The V gene's germline CDR1 is MNHNY and CDR2 SVGAGI (reference sequence). CDR3 region: CASRGGDVQPQHF. The DNA of the CDR3 is TGTGCCAGCAGGGGCGGGGACGTTCAGCCCCAGCATTTT.

The rearrangement uses TRBV5-1 and TRBJ2-7; TRBD1 agrees at 10 bases. Germline values: CDR1 SGHRS, CDR2 YFSETQ. There are 16 residues in the CDR3. V lost 5 bases, J lost 1 base, and 9 bases stayed unmatched. CDR3 DNA sequence: TGCGCCAGCAGTCGATCTCCGGGACAGGGGTCCTACGAGCAGTACTTC. It codes for CASSRSPGQGSYEQYF.

This chain joins TRBV21-1 and TRBJ1-2; the table's D call, TRBD1, has no DNA check behind it. TRBV21-1 corresponds to a pseudogene. CDR3 length: 15 amino acids. Here the CDR3 reads CASSVQGATNYGYTF. CDR3 coding DNA: TGTGCCAGCAGCGTACAGGGGGCTACTAACTATGGCTACACCTTC.

This chain uses TRBV2 with TRBJ2-5; maybe TRBD1 (6 bases). The V gene lost 5 bases and the J gene lost 4 bases, with 11 bases spanning the gap. CDR1 is SNHLY, CDR2 FYNNEI, per germline. This CDR3 is built from 13 residues. The CDR3 protein is CASSRTARETQYF. The CDR3 coding sequence is TGTGCCAGCAGTCGGACAGCGCGAGAGACCCAGTACTTC.

The V call is TRBV5-1, the J call TRBJ1-2; no reliable D call. The CDR3 sequence is 13 residues long. V was shortened by 0 bases and J by 8 bases, with 11 bases between the two germline ends. In germline, CDR1 is SGHRS, CDR2 YFSETQ. The chain's CDR3 is CASSLEEGLGYTF. CDR3 coding DNA: TGCGCCAGCAGCTTGGAGGAGGGTCTCGGCTACACCTTC. Drawing the rest from reference TRBV5-1 and TRBJ1-2, the complete variable domain is KAGVTQTPRYLIKTRGQQVTLSCSPISGHRSVSWYQQTPGQGLQFLFEYFSETQRNKGNFPGRFSGRQFSNSRSEMNVSTLELGDSALYLCASSLEEGLGYTFGSGTRLTVV.

The genes are TRBV5-6 and TRBJ1-2, with 10 positions matching TRBD1. CDR1 is SGHDT, CDR2 YYEEEE, per germline. The V gene end was trimmed by 5 bases and the J gene end by 4 bases; junction bases not matched to a gene: 5. The CDR3 runs 14 residues. CDR3 in DNA: TGTGCCAGCAGTTGGACAGGGGGTACCTATGGCTACACCTTC. It encodes CASSWTGGTYGYTF.

This clone was seen more than once but under ten times. The chain is built from TRBV5-1 and TRBJ2-7; 13 bases align to TRBD2. With 3 bases clipped from V and 0 bases from J, the junction kept 9 bases outside the gene matches. The CDR3 has 18 residues. The germline gives CDR1 SGHRS, CDR2 YFSETQ. The CDR3 spells CASSSSGTSGVSSYEQYF. CDR3 DNA sequence: TGCGCCAGCAGCTCCTCCGGGACTAGCGGGGTTAGCTCCTACGAGCAGTACTTC.

V usage is TRBV5-6 and J usage is TRBJ1-1; 7 nucleotides match TRBD1. The germline CDR1 and CDR2 sequences are SGHDT and YYEEEE. With 4 bases clipped from V and 4 bases from J, the junction kept 7 bases outside the gene matches. This CDR3 is 14 amino acids long. The CDR3 coding sequence is TGTGCCAGCAGCCTTTCGGGACAGCTCACTGAAGCTTTCTTT. Translated: CASSLSGQLTEAFF. The whole variable domain, remainder taken from reference TRBV5-6 and TRBJ1-1, is DAGVTQSPTHLIKTRGQQVTLRCSPKSGHDTVSWYQQALGQGPQFIFQYYEEEERQRGNFPDRFSGHQFPNYSSELNVNALLLGDSALYLCASSLSGQLTEAFFGQGTRLTVV.

The chain carries TRBV9 and TRBJ2-3; D gene unclear. The CDR3 runs 13 residues. Germline-derived CDR1 and CDR2 are SGDLS and YYNGEE. V lost 1 base to trimming and J lost 3 bases, with 6 bases between them. CDR3 coding DNA: TGTGCCAGCAGCGTACTTGAGACAGATACGCAGTATTTT. Its protein product is CASSVLETDTQYF.

This chain uses TRBV5-1 with TRBJ1-2, with no clear D. Trimming removed 1 base from V and 6 bases from J, with 16 bases in between. CDR1 and CDR2 from the germline V gene are SGHRS and YFSETQ. CDR3 length: 15 amino acids. CDR3 sequence: CASSLNTGLMDGYTF. The CDR3 DNA reads as TGCGCCAGCAGCTTGAATACGGGTTTGATGGATGGCTACACCTTC.

As concerns this clone: One end of the junction fails to match germline, which may point to a read error. The J gene is TRBJ1-4, the V gene TRBV5-1, with D perhaps TRBD1 (5 bases). Germline V gene data show CDR1 as SGHRS and CDR2 as YFSETQ. The CDR3 contains 14 residues. The CDR3 reads CASSLGEGGEKLFF. Here the CDR3 DNA reads TGCGCCAGCAGTTTGGGGGAGGGCGGTGAAAAACTGTTTTTT. Full variable domain (missing parts from reference TRBV5-1 and TRBJ1-4): KAGVTQTPRYLIKTRGQQVTLSCSPISGHRSVSWYQQTPGQGLQFLFEYFSETQRNKGNFPGRFSGRQFSNSRSEMNVSTLELGDSALYLCASSLGEGGEKLFFGSGTQLSVL.

The chain uses TRBV6-5 and TRBJ1-1; D possibly corresponds to TRBD1 (5 bases). Trimming took 7 bases from V and 1 from J, leaving 10 bases between them. Germline lookup yields CDR1 MNHEY and CDR2 SVGAGI. CDR3 length: 13 residues. In DNA form, the CDR3 reads TGTGCCAGCACCCGGCAGGGGAACACTGAAGCTTTCTTT. It translates to CASTRQGNTEAFF.

The CDR3 protein is CASSQRLGVNTQYF. The CDR3 nucleotides read TGTGCCAGCAGCCAACGTTTAGGAGTGAATACGCAGTATTTT. The chain employs TRBV3-1 (or the pseudogene TRBV3-2) and TRBJ2-3; no clear D. Germline V gives CDR1 LGHDT, CDR2 YNNKEL (reference sequence). V was shortened by 2 bases and J by 7 bases, with 13 bases between the two germline ends. The CDR3 sequence is 14 residues long.

This clone showed up just a few times. The chain has TRBV18 and TRBJ1-2, with D perhaps TRBD1 (6 bases). Looked up from germline, CDR1 is KGHSH and CDR2 is LQKENI. This CDR3 has 15 amino acids. The V end lost 6 bases, the J end lost 8 bases, and 22 bases lay between the germline ends. Here the CDR3 reads CASSKGDLEGGGYTF. For the CDR3, the DNA is TGTGCCAGCTCCAAAGGCGATTTGGAAGGGGGAGGCTACACCTTC.

This chain links TRBV5-1 with TRBJ2-2; 8 bases are a match to TRBD1. The CDR3 is made up of 15 amino acids. Germline V CDR1 and CDR2: SGHRS, YFSETQ. V lost 5 bases and J lost 2; bases outside the gene matches: 5. CDR3 amino acids: CASRATGANTGELFF. CDR3 coding DNA: TGCGCCAGCAGGGCGACAGGGGCCAACACCGGGGAGCTGTTTTTT.